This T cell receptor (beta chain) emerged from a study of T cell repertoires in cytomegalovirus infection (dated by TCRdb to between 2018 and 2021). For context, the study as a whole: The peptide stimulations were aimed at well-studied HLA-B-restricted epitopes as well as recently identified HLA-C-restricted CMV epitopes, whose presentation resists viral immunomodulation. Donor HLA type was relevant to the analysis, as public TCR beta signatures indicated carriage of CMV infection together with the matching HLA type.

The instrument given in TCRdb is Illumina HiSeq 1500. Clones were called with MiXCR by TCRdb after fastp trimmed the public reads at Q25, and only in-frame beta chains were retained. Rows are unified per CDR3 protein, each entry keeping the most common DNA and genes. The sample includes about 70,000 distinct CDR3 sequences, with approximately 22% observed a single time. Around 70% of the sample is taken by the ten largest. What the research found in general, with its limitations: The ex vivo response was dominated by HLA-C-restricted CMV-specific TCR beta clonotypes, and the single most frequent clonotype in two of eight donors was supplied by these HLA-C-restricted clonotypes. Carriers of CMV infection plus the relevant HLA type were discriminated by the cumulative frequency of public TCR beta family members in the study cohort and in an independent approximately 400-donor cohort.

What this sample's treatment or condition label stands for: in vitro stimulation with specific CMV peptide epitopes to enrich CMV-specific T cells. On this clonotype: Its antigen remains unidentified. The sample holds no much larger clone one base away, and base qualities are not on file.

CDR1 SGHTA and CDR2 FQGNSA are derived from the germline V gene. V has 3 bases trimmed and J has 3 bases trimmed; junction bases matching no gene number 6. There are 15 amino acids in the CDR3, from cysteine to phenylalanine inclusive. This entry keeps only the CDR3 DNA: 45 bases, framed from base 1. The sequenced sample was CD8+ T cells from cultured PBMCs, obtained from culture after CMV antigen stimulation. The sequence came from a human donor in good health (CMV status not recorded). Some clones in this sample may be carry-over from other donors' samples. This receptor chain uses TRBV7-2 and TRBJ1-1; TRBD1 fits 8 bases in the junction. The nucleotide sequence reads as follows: TGTGCCAGCAGCTTGAGGACAGGGATCGACACTGAAGCTTTCTTT. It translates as CASSLRTGIDTEAFF.